The 12 T cell receptor beta chains reported below all come from one sample, sequenced in a study of T-cell reconstitution after alpha-beta-depleted transplantation in children. Unique molecular identifiers featured in how the TCRbeta library was prepared. TCRdb redid the calling of the PCR reads with MiXCR, one entry per CDR3 protein. In the table there are roughly 420,000 distinct CDR3 sequences, under 20% of which are singletons. Source: PBMCs, mostly from graft donor cells, taken 360 days after TCRalphabeta/CD19-depleted stem cell transplant. Receptors were obtained from a boy less than two years old who had a stem cell transplant for Wiskott-Aldrich syndrome, so the T cells may come from the graft donor.

This clonotype was observed a handful of times. V is TRBV9 and J is TRBJ2-2; no definite D call. Germline V gene sequence: CDR1 SGDLS, CDR2 YYNGEE. V lost 7 bases, J lost 1 base, and 8 bases lay in between. This CDR3 is 13 amino acids long. The CDR3 sequence is CASASMNTGELFF. Here the CDR3 DNA reads TGTGCCAGCGCTAGTATGAACACCGGGGAGCTGTTTTTT.

The chain couples TRBV7-2 to TRBJ2-1, with TRBD2 matching over 11 bases. CDR3 length equals 19 residues. Germline loops: CDR1 SGHTA, CDR2 FQGNSA. The V segment lost 0 bases and the J segment 8 bases; nucleotides outside the gene matches: 15. CDR3 amino acids: CASSLAVSATSGMGYEQFF. DNA of the CDR3: TGTGCCAGCAGCTTAGCCGTTAGTGCGACTAGCGGGATGGGGTATGAGCAGTTCTTC.

The chain combines TRBV18 with TRBJ2-7; 7 bases match TRBD1. The germline V gene encodes CDR1 KGHSH and CDR2 LQKENI. The CDR3 is made up of 18 amino acids. The ends lost 4 bases at V and 5 bases at J; junction bases unmatched: 20. CDR3 sequence (DNA): TGTGCCAGCTCACATCGCCAGGGGGTCGGTAATCTAAGAGACGAGCAGTACTTC. Protein: CASSHRQGVGNLRDEQYF. Full variable domain (outside the CDR3, taken from reference TRBV18 and TRBJ2-7): NAGVMQNPRHLVRRRGQEARLRCSPMKGHSHVYWYRQLPEEGLKFMVYLQKENIIDESGMPKERFSAEFPKEGPSILRIQQVVRGDSAAYFCASSHRQGVGNLRDEQYFGPGTRLTVT.

This clonotype was seen at least ten times. For the CDR3, the DNA is TGTGCCATCAAGGGACAGGTGAACACCGGGGAGCTGTTTTTT. As protein: CAIKGQVNTGELFF. V gene TRBV10-3 combines with J gene TRBJ2-2, with 8 bases matching TRBD1. V trimming: 7 bases; J trimming: 1 base; junction bases outside the gene matches: 2. Germline CDR1 ENHRY, CDR2 SYGVKD. The CDR3 has 14 amino acids.

In this sample, this clonotype turned up a few times. The chain joins TRBV5-1 to TRBJ2-7; 7 nucleotides align to TRBD2. V lost 2 bases, J lost 3 bases, and 5 bases stayed unmatched. The CDR3 runs to 14 residues. Germline V gene sequence: CDR1 SGHRS, CDR2 YFSETQ. DNA of the CDR3: TGCGCCAGCAGCTTTGGCGGGAGTCTCTACGAGCAGTACTTC. As protein: CASSFGGSLYEQYF.

The rearrangement joins TRBV20-1 to TRBJ2-4, with D possibly matching TRBD2 (6 bases). There are 15 residues in the CDR3. From germline, CDR1 is DFQATT and CDR2 SNEGSKA (reference sequence). V lost 7 bases and J 0 bases, leaving 16 bases between the germline ends. The CDR3 sequence: CSVLRGGLAKNIQYF. DNA for the CDR3: TGCAGTGTTTTAAGGGGAGGCCTAGCCAAAAACATTCAGTACTTC.

This clonotype was seen a handful of times. The chain links TRBV30 to TRBJ2-5; 11 bases are a match to TRBD2. Unmatched junction bases numbered 5, after V lost 0 bases and J lost 5 bases. Germline CDR1 GTSNPN, CDR2 SVGIG (reference sequence). This CDR3 spans 15 amino acids. The CDR3 nucleotides are TGTGCCTGGAGTGTACGGGCTAGCGGGAGGGAGACCCAGTACTTC. Translated, it gives CAWSVRASGRETQYF.

CDR3 region: CASSLGQGRPYEQYF. The CDR3 nucleotides are TGTGCCAGCAGCTTAGGGCAGGGGAGGCCCTACGAGCAGTACTTC. This chain links TRBV7-9 with TRBJ2-7, with D perhaps TRBD1 or TRBD2 (6 bases each). Germline CDR1 and CDR2: SEHNR and FQNEAQ (reference sequence). V lost 1 base and J 2 bases, leaving 12 bases between the germline ends. This CDR3 contains 15 residues.

The chain uses TRBV27 and TRBJ1-1, with D uncertain. The germline V and J ends were trimmed by 3 bases and 8 bases, with 16 bases remaining between them. Germline V gene lookup returns CDR1 MNHEY and CDR2 SMNVEV (reference sequence). This CDR3 comprises 14 residues. In nucleotides, the CDR3 is TGTGCCAGCAGTTTCGGAGCCTTAACGACGGAAGCTTTCTTT. Translating it yields CASSFGALTTEAFF.

V is TRBV5-1 and J is TRBJ2-4; possibly TRBD2 for D (6 bases). V dropped 3 bases and J dropped 0 bases, with 22 bases sitting between them. The CDR3 is made up of 19 amino acids. Germline V gene sequence: CDR1 SGHRS, CDR2 YFSETQ. CDR3 coding DNA: TGCGCCAGCAGCTGGGGGGTACTAGGAGGAATCCTAGCCAAAAACATTCAGTACTTC. Its protein product is CASSWGVLGGILAKNIQYF.

The J gene is TRBJ2-1, the V gene TRBV19; TRBD2 matches at 9 bases. This CDR3 spans 16 amino acids. The V segment lost 3 bases and the J segment 4 bases; nucleotides outside the gene matches: 7. Germline-derived CDR1 and CDR2 are LNHDA and SQIVND (reference sequence). For the CDR3, the DNA is TGTGCCAGTAGTATCGTCTGGGCGGGAGGGTACAATGAGCAGTTCTTC. As protein: CASSIVWAGGYNEQFF.

The sample holds a few counts of this clonotype. The chain couples TRBV10-3 to TRBJ2-3; TRBD2 is a possible D gene (5 bases). V was clipped by 5 bases and J by 0 bases, with 9 bases between them. The CDR3 totals 14 residues. Looked up from germline, CDR1 is ENHRY and CDR2 is SYGVKD. The CDR3 region is CAISTAASTDTQYF. The CDR3 DNA is TGTGCCATCAGTACAGCGGCTAGCACAGATACGCAGTATTTT.